One sample yielded the 27 T cell receptor beta chains listed below, sequenced in a study of cytomegalovirus exposure and HLA in healthy donors. Produced via immunoSEQ multiplex PCR; TCRdb's table is partial and in-frame only. The repertoire holds roughly 260,000 clones, around 91% seen once, with 0.35% to 0.45% in the top ten. Sequenced: PBMCs. The receptors were gathered from a woman aged 18-35 years in good health and CMV-seronegative.

CDR3 residues: CASSPTGQGALGYTF. In DNA, the CDR3 is TGTGCCAGCAGTCCGACGGGACAGGGGGCGCTTGGCTACACCTTC. The chain couples TRBV28 to TRBJ1-2; TRBD1 matches at 12 bases. CDR1 is MDHEN, CDR2 SYDVKM, per germline. The V and J ends lost 5 bases and 7 bases, in that order; junction bases with no gene match: 8. The CDR3 totals 15 residues.

The chain uses TRBV12-5 and TRBJ2-6, with 13 positions matching TRBD2. This CDR3 has 18 amino acids. CDR1 and CDR2 from the germline V gene are LGHNT and FRNRAP. The junction had 2 bases not matched to a gene; V was cut back by 1 base and J by 2 bases. The CDR3 bases are TGTGCTAGTGGTTTGGCGGGGACTAGCGGGGCTGGGGCCAACGTCCTGACTTTC. Translating it yields CASGLAGTSGAGANVLTF.

This chain links TRBV27 with TRBJ1-1; 9 bases line up with TRBD1. From germline, CDR1 is MNHEY and CDR2 SMNVEV (reference sequence). The CDR3 loop spans 14 amino acids. The trim removed 2 bases at V and 6 bases at J, leaving 4 bases unmatched. This CDR3 is CASSLGQGRSEAFF. The CDR3 nucleotides are TGTGCCAGCAGTTTAGGACAGGGGAGGTCTGAAGCTTTCTTT.

The V call is TRBV2, the J call TRBJ1-4; D might be TRBD1 (5 bases). The CDR3 consists of 17 residues. Trimming pared 3 bases from V and 6 bases from J, leaving 20 bases between. CDR1 is SNHLY, CDR2 FYNNEI, per germline. The CDR3 DNA sequence: TGTGCCAGCAGTGAGGCGCAGGGCCACCTCCAGGATGAAAAACTGTTTTTT. Protein product: CASSEAQGHLQDEKLFF. Full variable domain (missing parts from reference TRBV2 and TRBJ1-4): EPEVTQTPSHQVTQMGQEVILRCVPISNHLYFYWYRQILGQKVEFLVSFYNNEISEKSEIFDDQFSVERPDGSNFTLKIRSTKLEDSAMYFCASSEAQGHLQDEKLFFGSGTQLSVL.

The chain employs TRBV21-1 and TRBJ2-2; the D call of TRBD2 is as the table states it, not checked on the DNA. TRBV21-1 is designated a pseudogene. The CDR3 covers 12 residues. The chain's CDR3 is CASSKVAGELFF. Written as DNA, the CDR3 is TGTGCCAGCAGCAAAGTAGCCGGGGAGCTGTTTTTT.

This clone came up once. The chain couples TRBV10-3 to TRBJ1-2; TRBD1 agrees at 9 bases. The CDR3 runs to 15 residues. V was clipped by 3 bases and J by 7 bases; unmatched bases: 9. The V gene's germline CDR1 is ENHRY and CDR2 SYGVKD. As DNA, the CDR3 is TGTGCCATCAGTGACGTGGGACAGGGAAATGGTGGCTACACCTTC. This sequence encodes CAISDVGQGNGGYTF.

The chain recombines TRBV2 with TRBJ2-7, with D maybe TRBD2 (5 bases). Germline CDR1 reads SNHLY; CDR2 reads FYNNEI. The CDR3 extends over 15 amino acids. The V end was cut by 6 bases, the J end by 0 bases, with 15 bases between. CDR3 coding DNA: TGTGCCAGCAGAGAATCGCGGGTCCCCTCCTACGAGCAGTACTTC. It yields the protein CASRESRVPSYEQYF.

This clone was counted a few times. This chain links TRBV5-8 with TRBJ2-7; TRBD1 agrees at 9 bases. Germline V gene lookup returns CDR1 SGHTS and CDR2 YDEGEE. With V trimmed by 5 bases and J by 6 bases, 3 bases remained unmatched. The CDR3 runs to 12 residues. The CDR3 bases are TGTGCCAGCAGTCGGACAGGGGCCGAGCAGTACGTC. Residues: CASSRTGAEQYV.

At least ten counts were recorded for this clone. The sample has other DNA sequences that encode this CDR3 too. The chain employs TRBV6-4 and TRBJ2-6; D remains unclear. The CDR3 extends over 15 amino acids. The V and J ends lost 0 bases and 0 bases respectively, with 3 bases between them. CDR1 is MRHNA, CDR2 SNTAGT, per germline. The CDR3 bases are TGTGCCAGCAGTGACTCGAGCTCTGGGGCCAACGTCCTGACTTTC. Its translation: CASSDSSSGANVLTF.

The V call is TRBV5-1, the J call TRBJ1-1; 8 bases line up with TRBD1. The length of the CDR3 is 15 residues. In germline, CDR1 is SGHRS, CDR2 YFSETQ. With 2 bases clipped from V and 1 base from J, the junction kept 4 bases outside the gene matches. The CDR3 reads CASSFGGTGNTEAFF. The CDR3 nucleotides are TGCGCCAGCAGCTTCGGAGGGACAGGGAACACTGAAGCTTTCTTT.

The chain combines TRBV19 with TRBJ2-2, with a weak D call TRBD1 (6 bases). This CDR3 contains 13 residues. Trimming stripped 7 bases from V and 8 bases from J, with 14 bases between. CDR1 is LNHDA, CDR2 SQIVND, per germline (reference sequence). This CDR3 is CASKNRDLGELFF. CDR3 sequence (DNA): TGTGCCAGTAAAAACAGGGATTTAGGGGAGCTGTTTTTT.

The chain links TRBV19 to TRBJ2-1; the D is unclear. The germline gives CDR1 LNHDA, CDR2 SQIVND (reference sequence). This CDR3 has 15 residues. Trimming removed 4 bases at V and 0 bases at J, with 10 bases between. CDR3 DNA sequence: TGTGCCAGTAGTAGCGGCAGTAGCTCCTACAATGAGCAGTTCTTC. Translation: CASSSGSSSYNEQFF.

The chain couples TRBV30 to TRBJ1-2; D ambiguous. The germline V and J ends were trimmed by 4 bases and 2 bases, with 14 bases remaining between them. This CDR3 has 14 residues. Germline V gene sequence: CDR1 GTSNPN, CDR2 SVGIG (reference sequence). The CDR3 bases are TGTGCCTGGAAGGAGACTGGAAGCAACTATGGCTACACCTTC. It is translated as CAWKETGSNYGYTF.

The chain links TRBV19 to TRBJ2-1; no definite D call. Trimming took off 2 bases at V and 4 bases at J, with 6 bases between the two ends. The germline gives CDR1 LNHDA, CDR2 SQIVND (reference sequence). CDR3 size: 13 residues. The DNA for the CDR3 is TGTGCCAGTAGTATAACTGATTACAATGAGCAGTTCTTC. Amino acid sequence: CASSITDYNEQFF.

This chain links TRBV5-4 with TRBJ2-7; D might be TRBD2 (5 bases). This CDR3 has 13 amino acids. Trimming stripped 3 bases from V and 7 bases from J, with 14 bases between. Germline CDR1 is SGHNT and CDR2 is YYREEE (reference sequence). This chain's CDR3 is CASSWGITGEQYF. In nucleotides, the CDR3 is TGTGCCAGCAGCTGGGGTATCACGGGGGAGCAGTACTTC.

A word on this clone: Distinct nucleotide sequences in the sample also encode this CDR3. This chain links TRBV5-1 with TRBJ2-3, with 11 positions matching TRBD2. The CDR3 has 16 residues. Germline V gene lookup returns CDR1 SGHRS and CDR2 YFSETQ. Trimming at V came to 3 bases and at J to 0 bases, leaving 3 bases not matched to a gene. CDR3 region: CASSSGTSGSTDTQYF. As DNA, the CDR3 is TGCGCCAGCAGCTCTGGGACTAGCGGAAGCACAGATACGCAGTATTTT. Looking up the rest from reference TRBV5-1 and TRBJ2-3 gives the full variable domain: KAGVTQTPRYLIKTRGQQVTLSCSPISGHRSVSWYQQTPGQGLQFLFEYFSETQRNKGNFPGRFSGRQFSNSRSEMNVSTLELGDSALYLCASSSGTSGSTDTQYFGPGTRLTVL.

The chain carries TRBV28 and TRBJ2-2, with D perhaps matching TRBD1 (6 bases). This CDR3 is 15 amino acids long. Trimming cost V 1 base and J 6 bases, with 12 bases left between them. CDR1 and CDR2 from the germline V gene are MDHEN and SYDVKM. The CDR3 sequence: CASSLFQGLPGELFF. The CDR3 nucleotides read TGTGCCAGCAGTTTATTCCAGGGGTTGCCCGGGGAGCTGTTTTTT.

This chain links TRBV28 with TRBJ2-5; 11 bases map to TRBD1. The trim removed 3 bases at V and 1 base at J, leaving 4 bases unmatched. Germline V gene data show CDR1 as MDHEN and CDR2 as SYDVKM. The CDR3 loop spans 16 amino acids. CDR3 residues: CASSFLGQGAQETQYF. The DNA for the CDR3 is TGTGCCAGCAGTTTTCTCGGACAGGGGGCCCAAGAGACCCAGTACTTC.

The V gene is TRBV7-9, the J gene TRBJ2-7; TRBD2 matches at 9 bases. V was clipped by 3 bases and J by 6 bases; unmatched bases: 12. From germline, CDR1 is SEHNR and CDR2 FQNEAQ (reference sequence). The CDR3 consists of 16 residues. CDR3 DNA sequence: TGTGCCAGCAGCTTCACGGTGGAGCGGGGGGACGGCGAGCAGTACTTC. It encodes CASSFTVERGDGEQYF.

This chain joins TRBV6-5 and TRBJ1-2, with D possibly matching TRBD1 (5 bases). This CDR3 is 15 amino acids long. Deletions cut 7 bases from V and 4 bases from J, with 19 bases between. CDR1 is MNHEY, CDR2 SVGAGI, per germline. The CDR3 here is CASTPGLGHGYGYTF. The DNA of the CDR3 is TGTGCCAGCACCCCGGGACTCGGGCACGGCTATGGCTACACCTTC.

This chain connects TRBV28 to TRBJ2-5, with D possibly being TRBD2 (6 bases). The V gene's germline CDR1 is MDHEN and CDR2 SYDVKM. The CDR3 extends over 14 amino acids. The ends were cut back, 4 bases at V and 0 bases at J, with 9 bases in the middle. The CDR3 is CASSSWGDQETQYF. CDR3 coding DNA: TGTGCCAGCAGTTCCTGGGGGGACCAAGAGACCCAGTACTTC.

The chain uses TRBV29-1 and TRBJ1-2; TRBD1 matches at 12 bases. The V and J ends lost 7 bases and 4 bases, in that order; junction bases with no gene match: 13. This CDR3 has 16 residues. CDR1 SQVTM and CDR2 ANQGSEA come from the germline V gene. The CDR3 region has the DNA TGCAGCGCCGCCCGGGACAGGGGGCGCGGTGGCTATGGCTACACCTTC. Translating gives CSAARDRGRGGYGYTF. Using reference TRBV29-1 and TRBJ1-2 for the parts outside the CDR3, the full variable domain is SAVISQKPSRDICQRGTSLTIQCQVDSQVTMMFWYRQQPGQSLTLIATANQGSEATYESGFVIDKFPISRPNLTFSTLTVSNMSPEDSSIYLCSAARDRGRGGYGYTFGSGTRLTVV.

This clone was found once. This rearrangement joins TRBV28 to TRBJ1-2, with 7 bases matching TRBD1. Trimming removed 6 bases from V and 1 base from J; junction bases left unmatched: 8. The CDR3 sequence is 15 residues long. From germline, CDR1 is MDHEN and CDR2 SYDVKM. The CDR3 DNA reads as TGTGCCAGCAGGCCGCCCGACAGGGATAACTATGGCTACACCTTC. As protein: CASRPPDRDNYGYTF.

CDR3 coding DNA: TGTGCCAGCAGCCTCCCGGGCAGGGGCTGGGGCACAGATACGCAGTATTTT. This sequence encodes CASSLPGRGWGTDTQYF. The chain employs TRBV5-6 and TRBJ2-3; D perhaps matches TRBD1 (6 bases). Trimming stripped 4 bases from V and 1 base from J, with 19 bases between. The length of the CDR3 is 17 residues. Looked up from germline, CDR1 is SGHDT and CDR2 is YYEEEE. Full variable domain (remainder filled in from reference TRBV5-6 and TRBJ2-3): DAGVTQSPTHLIKTRGQQVTLRCSPKSGHDTVSWYQQALGQGPQFIFQYYEEEERQRGNFPDRFSGHQFPNYSSELNVNALLLGDSALYLCASSLPGRGWGTDTQYFGPGTRLTVL.

This chain joins TRBV9 and TRBJ2-3; 10 nucleotides agree with TRBD1. CDR3 size: 15 residues. CDR1 and CDR2 (germline): SGDLS, YYNGEE. V shed 3 bases, J shed 5 bases, and the junction held 6 bases outside the gene matches. CDR3 sequence (DNA): TGTGCCAGCAGCGCCGGGACAGGGGTGGGAGATACGCAGTATTTT. Its translation: CASSAGTGVGDTQYF.

This clone was seen only once. This chain connects TRBV18 to TRBJ2-1; D gene unclear. CDR1 KGHSH and CDR2 LQKENI come from the germline V gene. This CDR3 has 13 amino acids. V was clipped by 5 bases and J by 8 bases, with 13 bases between them. The CDR3 loop reads CASSTTAFHEQFF. CDR3 nucleotide sequence: TGTGCCAGCTCAACGACTGCGTTCCATGAGCAGTTCTTC.

This chain connects TRBV7-6 to TRBJ2-3; 7 positions match TRBD2. Germline CDR1 reads SGHVS; CDR2 reads FNYEAQ. The CDR3 is 17 amino acids. V shed 1 base and J 1 base; nucleotides not matched to a gene: 8. The CDR3 loop is CASSLGASGGGTDTQYF. In DNA form, the CDR3 reads TGTGCCAGCAGCTTAGGGGCTAGCGGAGGAGGCACAGATACGCAGTATTTT.